This TCR beta chain came from a study of Ad26.COV2.S vaccination and SARS-CoV-2 variants (dated by TCRdb to about 2021). At the level of the whole study: Sequencing of the TCRbeta repertoire served to evaluate the specificity and breadth of SARS-CoV-2-reactive T cell receptors following Ad26.COV2.S vaccination. A total of around 32 samples were included in the TCR-sequenced set, comprising roughly 19 Ad26.COV2.S vaccine recipients, 5 placebo recipients and 8 SARS-CoV-2 convalescent individuals. Overall study results and their limits: Comparable non-spike TCR breadth was observed between vaccine and placebo recipients, consistent with only spike being contained in the vaccine. According to the authors, total T cell responses may have been underestimated by the TCR breadth and depth analyses. Spike-specific TCR breadth was higher in Ad26.COV2.S recipients than in placebo recipients (P = 0.0014). After vaccination, spike-specific CD8+ and CD4+ T cell responses were reported to show substantial breadth.

Details on this clone: Its antigen specificity is not known. The record has no base qualities; no much larger clone is one base away.

Per the publication, the time point label means: individuals recovered from natural SARS-CoV-2 infection. TCRbeta CDR3 regions were sequenced with the immunoSEQ Assay. After extraction, genomic DNA underwent amplification by bias-controlled multiplex PCR, followed by high-throughput sequencing. The paper's processing steps were these. To quantify the absolute abundance of every unique TCRbeta CDR3 region, sequences were collapsed and filtered. Usable DNA was measured by amplifying reference genes present in all nucleated cells, and TCRbeta template counts were normalized to that usable DNA to estimate T cell fraction. Repertoire TCRs were annotated as SARS-CoV-2-specific when V gene, CDR3 amino acid sequence and J gene were exactly matched to a known reactive TCR set. MIRA supplied the reference SARS-CoV-2 TCR set, which was filtered for enrichment in COVID-19-positive ImmuneCODE repertoires so that public or cross-reactive TCRs were removed. Based on the MIRA antigens, annotated TCRs were further analysed at the level of specific ORF or position within ORF. Breadth was defined as annotated unique rearrangements over total unique productive rearrangements; depth was the summed frequency of those rearrangements. Two-sided Wilcoxon rank-sum tests were used to compare TCR breadth between groups. The source is immuneACCESS, and TCRdb retained only in-frame sequences with V and J called. Part of the clones is not carried over; for the studies checked, unresolved V genes explain less than half of this, and the remainder is unexplained. V and J calls and clone size are those listed in that table; D and trimming were worked out from the DNA. The sample records about 180,000 clones, 70% to 90% of which are singletons. The biggest ten clones account for about 5.5% of the sample.

Trimming costs V 2 bases and J 5 bases, and their ends lie 15 bases apart. Inclusive of the bounding cysteine and phenylalanine, the CDR3 is 15 residues long. Left in the record is the CDR3 DNA by itself, 45 bases read in frame from the first base. CDR1 SGHTA and CDR2 FQGNSA are derived from the germline V gene. This receptor was obtained from a human donor who had recovered from COVID-19. Rearrangement joined TRBV7-2 to TRBJ2-5, with the D gene not confidently named. Sequenced here: peripheral blood, sampled after recovery from COVID-19. The nucleotide sequence is given as TGTGCCAGCAGCTTAATTGCGGACCAAGCGGAGACCCAGTACTTC. This yields the protein CASSLIADQAETQYF.